This T cell receptor beta chain appears in the sequencing data of a study of vaccination and CD4 T cells after COVID-19. Study summary: Two Hispanic individuals were among six male and four female convalescent patients. No peptide, an HIV-1 Nef pool, or a CEFX pool was what each control culture received.

CDR1 is MNHEY and CDR2 is SMNVEV in the germline V gene (reference sequence). This CDR3 has 19 amino acids. V was trimmed by 2 bases and J by 10 bases, leaving 27 bases between them. With the Oncomine TCR Beta short-read assay, DNA from cultured CD4+ T cells was sequenced. From the PCR reads, TCRdb called clonotypes with MiXCR, one entry per CDR3 protein. Here the sample spans approximately 12,000 distinct CDR3 sequences, about 75% being singletons. A word on this clonotype: The target antigen is unknown.

As to treatment: approximately nine-day PBMC culture with coronavirus spike peptide pools or control peptides (ViraFEST assay). Cells were cultured for 10 to 11 days, and then CD4+ T cells were isolated by negative selection. The sample consisted of CD4+ T cells from blood, cultured in vitro. This TCR derives from a human donor who had recovered from COVID-19. The rearrangement uses TRBV27 and TRBJ1-6; tentatively, D is TRBD1 (5 bases). The CDR3 region is CASSLHRWEGQQGRSPLHF. The CDR3 nucleotides are TGTGCCAGCAGTTTACATCGTTGGGAGGGTCAGCAGGGAAGGTCACCCCTCCACTTT.